This TCR beta chain was sequenced during a study of spatial heterogeneity in lung cancer. As for the study in general: Consistent detection of more beta-chain than alpha-chain sequences was observed.

Study-level findings and limits: Tumor mutation counts were tracked by expanded intratumoral alpha and beta TCR counts. Nonsynonymous mutations, ubiquitous and regional, were tracked respectively by counts of ubiquitous and regional expanded TCRs.

V was trimmed by 8 bases and J by 0 bases, leaving 11 bases between them. This CDR3 spans 13 amino acids. Germline CDR1 and CDR2: MNHEY and SMNVEV (reference sequence). Every TCR cDNA molecule carried a tag that served as a unique molecular identifier. TCRdb reanalysed the 5' RACE reads using MiXCR and keeps one entry per CDR3 protein. This table has about 30,000 distinct CDR3 sequences, roughly 7.1% appearing once. Notes on this clonotype: Its antigen is undetermined.

Time point described: sample taken at primary tumor resection. Researchers sequenced whole RNA taken from tumor, nontumor lung or frozen PBMC without sorting. The clonotype comes from a male donor with early-stage non-small cell lung cancer. V is TRBV27 and J is TRBJ2-7, with D possibly being TRBD2 (6 bases). The source was lung tumor tissue, collected at surgery. The CDR3 spells CASWDSSSYEQYF. For the CDR3, the DNA is TGTGCCAGCTGGGACTCTAGCTCCTACGAGCAGTACTTC.